Below are 30 T cell receptor beta chains sequenced from a single sample in a study of T-cell reconstitution after alpha-beta-depleted transplantation in children. A TCRbeta library incorporating unique molecular identifiers was prepared. Each CDR3 protein gets one entry after TCRdb re-called the PCR reads with MiXCR. There are about 600,000 distinct CDR3 sequences in the sample; 10% occur only once, and 3.5% to 5% lies in the top ten. Source: PBMCs from the stem cell graft donor, taken from the stem cell graft. All receptors derive from a human donor who donated a stem cell graft to a child with acute myeloid leukemia.

The chain couples TRBV10-3 to TRBJ2-3; possibly TRBD2 for D (6 bases). V lost 4 bases and J lost 0, with 14 bases in between. The CDR3 covers 16 residues. Germline CDR1 ENHRY, CDR2 SYGVKD. The CDR3 is CAISGTGSYSTDTQYF. The CDR3 nucleotides are TGTGCCATCAGTGGAACCGGGAGTTACAGCACAGATACGCAGTATTTT.

A few counts support this clonotype. V gene TRBV9 combines with J gene TRBJ2-1, with D possibly being TRBD1 or TRBD2 (5 bases each). The V end lost 3 bases, the J end lost 5 bases, and 21 bases lay between the germline ends. CDR1 is SGDLS, CDR2 YYNGEE, per germline. CDR3 length: 17 amino acids. DNA for the CDR3: TGTGCCAGCAGCGCACGGGGACGGGAAAAAAAAGACAATGAGCAGTTCTTC. Protein sequence: CASSARGREKKDNEQFF. The full variable domain, in which reference TRBV9 and TRBJ2-1 provide the parts outside the CDR3, is DSGVTQTPKHLITATGQRVTLRCSPRSGDLSVYWYQQSLDQGLQFLIQYYNGEERAKGNILERFSAQQFPDLHSELNLSSLELGDSALYFCASSARGREKKDNEQFFGPGTRLTVL.

This clonotype was detected a few times. The V and J genes are TRBV29-1 and TRBJ2-7; D is possibly TRBD2 (6 bases). The germline V gene has CDR1 SQVTM and CDR2 ANQGSEA. The CDR3 has 12 residues. V was clipped by 7 bases and J by 3 bases, with 13 bases between them. DNA of the CDR3: TGCAGCGCCGGGGGTGGCGGCTACGAGCAGTACTTC. It is translated as CSAGGGGYEQYF.

The chain combines TRBV12-3 or TRBV12-4 with TRBJ2-3; 7 bases fit TRBD2. V gave up 6 bases and J gave up 3 bases; unmatched junction bases: 12. The CDR3 totals 16 residues. CDR3 sequence reads: CASSPVGGDYTDTQYF. CDR3 nucleotides: TGTGCCAGCAGCCCGGTGGGGGGGGATTATACAGATACGCAGTATTTT.

This clonotype was detected many times. This rearrangement joins TRBV10-3 to TRBJ1-5; D not certain. The CDR3 consists of 13 residues. V was shortened by 4 bases and J by 4 bases, with 8 bases between the two germline ends. CDR1 ENHRY and CDR2 SYGVKD come from the germline V gene. CDR3 loop: CAISVSGNQPQHF. The CDR3 nucleotides are TGTGCCATCAGTGTATCGGGGAATCAGCCCCAGCATTTT.

The chain is built from TRBV5-1 and TRBJ2-2; no clear D. The CDR3 loop spans 16 amino acids. CDR1 and CDR2 from the germline V gene are SGHRS and YFSETQ. V was trimmed by 0 bases and J by 4 bases, leaving 13 bases between them. The DNA for the CDR3 is TGCGCCAGCAGCTTGGAGCCAAGGGTAACCACCGGGGAGCTGTTTTTT. Translating it yields CASSLEPRVTTGELFF.

The V call is TRBV29-1, the J call TRBJ2-3, with D uncertain. CDR1 is SQVTM, CDR2 ANQGSEA, per germline. The CDR3 covers 13 residues. The ends were cut back, 3 bases at V and 2 bases at J, with 9 bases in the middle. In DNA form, the CDR3 reads TGCAGCGTTGATGCCCAGTACACAGATACGCAGTATTTT. This codes for CSVDAQYTDTQYF.

The chain has TRBV18 and TRBJ2-2; TRBD2 matches 9 bases. Trimming cost V 1 base and J 7 bases; bases outside gene matches: 7. CDR1 is KGHSH and CDR2 is LQKENI in the germline V gene. This CDR3 has 16 amino acids. The CDR3 loop reads CASSPLSSGIVGELFF. CDR3 coding DNA: TGTGCCAGCTCACCACTATCTAGCGGGATAGTCGGGGAGCTGTTTTTT.

This clonotype has more than one count but fewer than ten. The J gene is TRBJ2-1, the V gene TRBV4-2; D unresolved. Germline CDR1 LGHNA, CDR2 YNFKEQ. There are 13 residues in the CDR3. Trimming took off 1 base at V and 9 bases at J, with 10 bases between the two ends. As DNA, the CDR3 is TGTGCCAGCAGCCAAGCGCTAGGTACTGAGCAGTTCTTC. This gives the protein CASSQALGTEQFF.

This clonotype was observed at least ten times. The chain links TRBV9 to TRBJ2-1, with D perhaps matching TRBD2 (5 bases). V lost 4 bases, J lost 4 bases, and 12 bases lay in between. The CDR3 is 14 residues long. In germline, CDR1 is SGDLS, CDR2 YYNGEE. CDR3 amino acids: CASSPGLTYNEQFF. CDR3 DNA sequence: TGTGCCAGCAGCCCCGGACTGACTTACAATGAGCAGTTCTTC. Full variable domain (outside the CDR3, taken from reference TRBV9 and TRBJ2-1): DSGVTQTPKHLITATGQRVTLRCSPRSGDLSVYWYQQSLDQGLQFLIQYYNGEERAKGNILERFSAQQFPDLHSELNLSSLELGDSALYFCASSPGLTYNEQFFGPGTRLTVL.

V and J are TRBV12-3 or TRBV12-4 and TRBJ2-6, with D maybe TRBD2 (8 bases). CDR3 length: 17 residues. Trimming removed 6 bases at V and 1 base at J, with 16 bases between. The CDR3: CASRREGAPSGANVLTF. The CDR3 region has the DNA TGTGCCAGCAGACGGGAGGGGGCCCCTTCTGGGGCCAACGTCCTGACTTTC.

This clonotype was seen a few times. The rearrangement uses TRBV7-2 and TRBJ2-3, with D unclear. The CDR3 loop spans 15 amino acids. From germline, CDR1 is SGHTA and CDR2 FQGNSA. V was shortened by 1 base and J by 3 bases, with 11 bases between the two germline ends. Here the CDR3 DNA reads TGTGCCAGCAGCTTAGGATACTCGCTGACAGATACGCAGTATTTT. Its protein product is CASSLGYSLTDTQYF.

This clonotype was found many times. The V and J genes are TRBV21-1 and TRBJ2-1; no check of the table's D call, TRBD2, against the DNA was made. TRBV21-1 is given as a pseudogene. This CDR3 has 15 residues. Here the CDR3 DNA reads TGTGCCAGCAGTGGAGGACTGAGCTCCTACAATGAGCAGTTCTTC. Translating gives CASSGGLSSYNEQFF.

This clonotype was counted ten times or more. The chain joins TRBV7-2 to TRBJ2-2; 7 bases are shared with TRBD1. The V gene's germline CDR1 is SGHTA and CDR2 FQGNSA. V gave up 5 bases and J gave up 2 bases; unmatched junction bases: 5. The CDR3 is 15 amino acids. For the CDR3, the DNA is TGTGCCAGCAGCCTCCGGGACAGTAACACCGGGGAGCTGTTTTTT. Translating it yields CASSLRDSNTGELFF.

The CDR3 nucleotides read TGTGCCTGGAGTGCAGGACAGGGGTACAATGAGCAGTTCTTC. Its protein is CAWSAGQGYNEQFF. The chain couples TRBV30 to TRBJ2-1; 9 bases agree with TRBD1. Trimming took 1 base from V and 4 from J; bases not matched to a gene: 2. From germline, CDR1 is GTSNPN and CDR2 SVGIG (reference sequence). This CDR3 contains 14 residues.

In this sample, this clonotype turned up many times. J is TRBJ2-5 and V is TRBV10-3; D is perhaps TRBD2 (5 bases). CDR1 and CDR2 from the germline V gene are ENHRY and SYGVKD. Trimming cost V 10 bases and J 1 base, with 13 bases left between them. The CDR3 spans 13 residues. In DNA form, the CDR3 reads TGTGCCAACCAACGGGGATTCCAAGAGACCCAGTACTTC. This encodes CANQRGFQETQYF.

This clonotype was counted only a few times. This chain uses TRBV2 with TRBJ1-1; D is perhaps TRBD1 (5 bases). V was cut by 6 bases and J by 6 bases, with 17 bases left in between. This CDR3 is 14 amino acids long. The V gene's germline CDR1 is SNHLY and CDR2 FYNNEI. The CDR3 protein is CASSQLEGKAEAFF. The CDR3 DNA reads as TGTGCCAGCAGCCAACTCGAGGGGAAGGCTGAAGCTTTCTTT.

CDR3 sequence: CASSLETGQAYEQYF. The CDR3 DNA reads TGCGCCAGCAGCCTAGAGACAGGGCAGGCCTACGAGCAGTACTTC. The chain joins TRBV4-3 to TRBJ2-7, with 7 bases matching TRBD1. The CDR3 has 15 residues. The J segment lost 2 bases and the V segment lost 4 bases, leaving 8 bases of the junction unmatched. Germline values: CDR1 LGHNA, CDR2 YSLEER.

The genes are TRBV7-8 and TRBJ2-1; 13 nucleotides align to TRBD2. The V gene end was trimmed by 5 bases and the J gene end by 0 bases; junction bases not matched to a gene: 13. CDR1 and CDR2 (germline): SGHVS, FQNEAQ. This CDR3 is built from 20 residues. The CDR3 DNA reads as TGTGCCAGCAGCCGCCGACTAGCGGGAGGCCCGACTAGCTCCTACAATGAGCAGTTCTTC. Translating gives CASSRRLAGGPTSSYNEQFF.

In this sample, this clonotype turned up once. The gene calls are TRBV29-1 and TRBJ2-4; D may correspond to TRBD1 or TRBD2 (5 bases each). Trimming shortened V by 4 bases and J by 4 bases, and 8 bases separated the two germline ends. Per the germline V gene, CDR1 is SQVTM and CDR2 is ANQGSEA. This CDR3 is built from 12 residues. DNA for the CDR3: TGCAGCGTTGCAGAGGGGAAAAACATTCAGTACTTC. Its translation is CSVAEGKNIQYF.

This clonotype was seen only a few times. The V gene is TRBV20-1, the J gene TRBJ2-3; TRBD1 matches 8 bases. Germline V lookup: CDR1 DFQATT, CDR2 SNEGSKA (reference sequence). The CDR3 contains 13 residues. J lost 4 bases, V lost 6 bases, and 6 bases had no gene match. In nucleotides, the CDR3 is TGCAGTGCCCTTGGACAGGGCTCAGATACGCAGTATTTT. Protein sequence: CSALGQGSDTQYF.

This clonotype has a count of ten or more. The V call is TRBV11-2, the J call TRBJ2-7, with D perhaps TRBD1 (6 bases). The V gene lost 5 bases and the J gene lost 4 bases, with 21 bases spanning the gap. Germline V gene sequence: CDR1 SGHAT, CDR2 FQNNGV. The CDR3 contains 16 residues. CDR3 sequence reads: CASSPFRSGQTYEQYF. The CDR3 DNA sequence: TGTGCCAGCAGCCCGTTTAGATCTGGACAGACTTACGAGCAGTACTTC.

This clonotype was found a few times. V and J are TRBV25-1 and TRBJ1-1; 12 bases match TRBD1. There are 16 residues in the CDR3. Germline V gene sequence: CDR1 MGHDK, CDR2 SYGVNS. Trimming took 6 bases from V and 4 from J; bases not matched to a gene: 9. The CDR3 DNA follows: TGTGCCAGCAGAAATCCGGGACAGGGGGCCGGCACTGAAGCTTTCTTT. Its translation is CASRNPGQGAGTEAFF.

This clonotype has at least ten counts. The gene calls are TRBV29-1 and TRBJ2-7; 9 bases align to TRBD2. V shed 6 bases, J shed 3 bases, and the junction held 6 bases outside the gene matches. The CDR3 is 13 residues long. CDR1 and CDR2 from the germline V gene are SQVTM and ANQGSEA. The CDR3 reads CSVGLAGNYEQYF. The CDR3 DNA sequence: TGCAGCGTGGGACTAGCTGGTAACTACGAGCAGTACTTC.

The chain joins TRBV20-1 to TRBJ1-6; D is unresolved. Germline V gene sequence: CDR1 DFQATT, CDR2 SNEGSKA (reference sequence). V was cut by 4 bases and J by 8 bases, with 9 bases left in between. The CDR3 spans 12 residues. For the CDR3, the DNA is TGCAGTGCTACTAGGTCCCATTCACCCCTCCACTTT. Translating gives CSATRSHSPLHF.

This clonotype was counted at least ten times. The chain couples TRBV6-2 or TRBV6-3 to TRBJ1-1; TRBD1 matches at 8 bases. CDR3 length equals 14 residues. CDR1 and CDR2 from the germline V gene are MNHEY and SVGEGT. V was clipped by 8 bases and J by 1 base; unmatched bases: 6. The CDR3 nucleotides are TGTGCCAGCGGGCAGGGGGCGGCGAACACTGAAGCTTTCTTT. It is translated as CASGQGAANTEAFF.

J is TRBJ2-1 and V is TRBV20-1, with 11 bases identical to TRBD2. Germline CDR1 DFQATT, CDR2 SNEGSKA (reference sequence). V lost 1 base and J lost 8; bases outside the gene matches: 4. CDR3 length: 14 residues. The chain's CDR3 is CSARVGLAVYEQFF. The DNA for the CDR3 is TGCAGTGCTAGAGTGGGACTAGCGGTTTATGAGCAGTTCTTC.

This chain joins TRBV6-2 or TRBV6-3 and TRBJ2-1; D uncertain. Deletions cut 5 bases from V and 9 bases from J, with 11 bases between. Germline loops: CDR1 MNHEY, CDR2 SVGEGT. This CDR3 has 12 residues. As DNA, the CDR3 is TGTGCCAGCAGTATGGACCGACTTGAGCAGTTCTTC. This translates into CASSMDRLEQFF.

The chain couples TRBV20-1 to TRBJ2-7; perhaps TRBD1 as D (6 bases). Germline lookup yields CDR1 DFQATT and CDR2 SNEGSKA (reference sequence). V dropped 1 base and J dropped 2 bases, with 12 bases sitting between them. The CDR3 spans 14 residues. The CDR3 bases are TGCAGTGCTAGAGTCCTAGGGGGAACCTACGAGCAGTACTTC. This encodes CSARVLGGTYEQYF.

This clonotype was detected many times. The V call is TRBV20-1, the J call TRBJ2-1; D is undetermined. V lost 0 bases to trimming and J lost 1 base, with 7 bases between them. Germline CDR1 is DFQATT and CDR2 is SNEGSKA (reference sequence). The CDR3 has 14 residues. In DNA, the CDR3 is TGCAGTGCTAGAGATTCGCTTTCCTACAATGAGCAGTTCTTC. This translates into CSARDSLSYNEQFF.